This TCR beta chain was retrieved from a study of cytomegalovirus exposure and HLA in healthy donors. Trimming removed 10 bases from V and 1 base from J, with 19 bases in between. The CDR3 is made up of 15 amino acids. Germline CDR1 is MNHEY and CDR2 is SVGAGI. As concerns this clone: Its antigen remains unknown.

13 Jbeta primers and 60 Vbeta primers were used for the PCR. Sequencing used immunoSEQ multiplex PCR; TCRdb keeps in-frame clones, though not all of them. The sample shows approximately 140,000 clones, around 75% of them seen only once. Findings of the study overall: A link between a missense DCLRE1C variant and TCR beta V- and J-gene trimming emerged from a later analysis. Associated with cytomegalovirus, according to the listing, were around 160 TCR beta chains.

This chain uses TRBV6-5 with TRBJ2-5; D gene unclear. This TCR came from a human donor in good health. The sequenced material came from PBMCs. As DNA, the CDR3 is TGTGCCACCGTATCAATATCGGCAGGCCAAGAGACCCAGTACTTC. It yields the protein CATVSISAGQETQYF.